A selection of T cell receptor beta chains follows, all from one sample in a study of human T cells and chemical hapten exposure. TCRdb re-analysed the RACE reads in MiXCR, keeping a single row per CDR3 protein. The repertoire consists of about 40,000 distinct CDR3 sequences, with 3% to 4% occurring once and the leading ten covering about 6.2%. Sequenced here: whole blood, sampled in connection with sensitization to the hapten diphenylcyclopropenone (DPC). The receptors derive from a man aged 35-49 years with alopecia areata. Some clones in this sample may be carry-over from other donors' samples. CDR3s include the opening cysteine and the closing phenylalanine or tryptophan. Each record gives: J gene, V gene, CDR3 protein.

J gene: TRBJ2-3
V gene: TRBV12-3/TRBV12-4
CDR3 protein: CASSLWRTGTDTQYF

J gene: TRBJ1-1
V gene: TRBV3-1
CDR3 protein: CASRPVRGGAFF

J gene: TRBJ2-1
V gene: TRBV7-3
CDR3 protein: CASSSQGNNEQFF

J gene: TRBJ2-1
V gene: TRBV28
CDR3 protein: CASSSLAGSYNEQFF

J gene: TRBJ2-2
V gene: TRBV6-2/TRBV6-3
CDR3 protein: CASSPQRGNTGELFF

J gene: TRBJ2-7
V gene: TRBV28
CDR3 protein: CASSSRTRFNEQYF

J gene: TRBJ1-6
V gene: TRBV6-2/TRBV6-3
CDR3 protein: CASTRTESGNSPLHF

J gene: TRBJ1-5
V gene: TRBV20-1
CDR3 protein: CSARPPGGGGGNQPQHF

J gene: TRBJ2-3
V gene: TRBV20-1
CDR3 protein: CSARDRDSGTRTQYF

J gene: TRBJ1-3
V gene: TRBV9
CDR3 protein: CASSVRDFDRYSGNTIYF

J gene: TRBJ2-3
V gene: TRBV20-1
CDR3 protein: CSAIPPAVVTDTQYF

J gene: TRBJ2-7
V gene: TRBV9
CDR3 protein: CASSQGTSGKYEQYF

J gene: TRBJ2-4
V gene: TRBV11-2
CDR3 protein: CASSLGLGAGRAKNIQYF

J gene: TRBJ1-2
V gene: TRBV5-1
CDR3 protein: CASSLGPTTNYGYTF

J gene: TRBJ2-1
V gene: TRBV20-1
CDR3 protein: CSAKVAGVGNEQFF

J gene: TRBJ2-5
V gene: TRBV6-6
CDR3 protein: CASSYSRVAEETQYF

J gene: TRBJ1-3
V gene: TRBV6-6
CDR3 protein: CASSYGVPPNTIYF

J gene: TRBJ2-7
V gene: TRBV21-1
CDR3 protein: CASSTEGGRNFEQYF

J gene: TRBJ2-5
V gene: TRBV29-1
CDR3 protein: CSVEEGAETQYF

J gene: TRBJ2-7
V gene: TRBV5-1
CDR3 protein: CASSLAGTVNYEQYF

J gene: TRBJ2-3
V gene: TRBV3-1
CDR3 protein: CASSHHGRGTDTQYF

J gene: TRBJ1-4
V gene: TRBV6-1
CDR3 protein: CASKVAANEKLFF

J gene: TRBJ2-1
V gene: TRBV10-2
CDR3 protein: CASSGGGTSGVDEQFF

J gene: TRBJ2-7
V gene: TRBV9
CDR3 protein: CASSEGQGRAYEQYF

J gene: TRBJ1-5
V gene: TRBV27
CDR3 protein: CASSSMTGRGQPQHF

J gene: TRBJ2-4
V gene: TRBV6-5
CDR3 protein: CASSYSSGKNIQYF

J gene: TRBJ2-7
V gene: TRBV20-1
CDR3 protein: CSARPQGTSGSQSYEQYF

J gene: TRBJ2-5
V gene: TRBV7-2
CDR3 protein: CASSLKGGRETQYF

J gene: TRBJ1-4
V gene: TRBV15
CDR3 protein: CATSSLWGRDEKLFF

J gene: TRBJ2-2
V gene: TRBV2
CDR3 protein: CASSELQGGTGELFF

J gene: TRBJ2-7
V gene: TRBV4-3
CDR3 protein: CASSQELTDSYEQYF

J gene: TRBJ1-1
V gene: TRBV20-1
CDR3 protein: CSAREGRIAEAFF

J gene: TRBJ2-2
V gene: TRBV19
CDR3 protein: CASRGVNTGELFF

J gene: TRBJ2-5
V gene: TRBV7-9
CDR3 protein: CASRPNGGDQYF

J gene: TRBJ1-1
V gene: TRBV6-1
CDR3 protein: CASSEATGLRGEAFF

J gene: TRBJ2-7
V gene: TRBV2
CDR3 protein: CASSGDSSYEQYF

J gene: TRBJ2-2
V gene: TRBV7-2
CDR3 protein: CASSLLRQDTGELFF

J gene: TRBJ2-7
V gene: TRBV6-2/TRBV6-3
CDR3 protein: CASSYPRTEISYEQYF

J gene: TRBJ2-3
V gene: TRBV29-1
CDR3 protein: CSVGKRETGTDTQYF

J gene: TRBJ1-1
V gene: TRBV11-1
CDR3 protein: CASSFRIEVEAFF

J gene: TRBJ2-3
V gene: TRBV6-2/TRBV6-3
CDR3 protein: CASSYSASSGTHTRGTQYF

J gene: TRBJ2-3
V gene: TRBV7-2
CDR3 protein: CASSLGQLPTDTQYF

J gene: TRBJ2-5
V gene: TRBV27
CDR3 protein: CASQPTSGRSGQETQYF

J gene: TRBJ2-1
V gene: TRBV28
CDR3 protein: CASSPLAGGYEQFF

J gene: TRBJ2-7
V gene: TRBV27
CDR3 protein: CASSLGHSYEQYF

J gene: TRBJ2-5
V gene: TRBV27
CDR3 protein: CASAEGQEETQYF